This entry lists 14 T cell receptor beta chains sequenced from one sample in a study of PD-L1 blockade in urothelial cancer (dated by TCRdb to 2016 to 2017). Preparation of the library involved the immunoSEQ multiplex PCR assay. TCRdb holds this immuneACCESS table with in-frame rearrangements only. Some clones are missing; in checked studies, unresolved V genes explain under half, and the rest has no known cause. This sample lists tens of thousands of clones; 82% were detected once. In total, the top ten clones hold under 5% of the sample. This material consisted of PBMCs, taken around atezolizumab (anti-PD-L1) treatment. These receptors all stem from a man aged 65-85 years with urothelial cancer.

The chain couples TRBV2 to TRBJ2-2; TRBD1 is a possible D gene (5 bases). Germline V gives CDR1 SNHLY, CDR2 FYNNEI. V gave up 3 bases and J gave up 3 bases, with 11 bases separating them. The length of the CDR3 is 15 residues. The CDR3 loop is CASSDRTQDTGELFF. The CDR3 DNA reads as TGTGCCAGCAGTGACAGGACACAGGACACCGGGGAGCTGTTTTTT.

The genes are TRBV5-5 and TRBJ2-5, with 7 nucleotides matching TRBD2. The germline gives CDR1 SGHKS, CDR2 YYEKEE (reference sequence). The V segment lost 1 base and the J segment 4 bases; nucleotides outside the gene matches: 4. This CDR3 has 14 amino acids. The CDR3 DNA follows: TGTGCCAGCAGCTTGACGGGAGGAGGAGAGACCCAGTACTTC. It is translated as CASSLTGGGETQYF.

This chain links TRBV2 with TRBJ2-1; no clear D gene. V was shortened by 2 bases and J by 9 bases, with 14 bases between the two germline ends. The CDR3 is 14 residues long. Germline V gives CDR1 SNHLY, CDR2 FYNNEI. The CDR3 is CASSESLVGGEQFF. In DNA form, the CDR3 reads TGTGCCAGCAGTGAAAGTCTAGTCGGCGGTGAGCAGTTCTTC.

The CDR3 DNA reads as TGTGCCTGGAGTGTACTTATGGGCGCCTACGAGCAGTACTTC. Protein sequence: CAWSVLMGAYEQYF. The V and J genes are TRBV30 and TRBJ2-7; D is unclear. Trimming pared 0 bases from V and 2 bases from J, leaving 11 bases between. The V gene's germline CDR1 is GTSNPN and CDR2 SVGIG (reference sequence). CDR3 length: 14 amino acids.

The chain links TRBV14 to TRBJ1-4; D is ambiguous. Per the germline V gene, CDR1 is SGHDN and CDR2 is FVKESK. The V end lost 3 bases, the J end lost 1 base, and 15 bases lay between the germline ends. This CDR3 is 17 amino acids long. The CDR3 bases are TGTGCCAGCAGCCAGACGAAATCAGGTTTAACTAATGAAAAACTGTTTTTT. Protein: CASSQTKSGLTNEKLFF.

This chain links TRBV27 with TRBJ2-5; 12 nucleotides line up with TRBD2. Germline V lookup: CDR1 MNHEY, CDR2 SMNVEV (reference sequence). The CDR3 runs to 16 residues. Trimming cost V 2 bases and J 6 bases; bases outside gene matches: 7. The CDR3: CASSLTSGGRGKTQYF. In nucleotides, the CDR3 is TGTGCCAGCAGTTTAACTAGCGGGGGGAGGGGAAAGACCCAGTACTTC.

The rearrangement links TRBV30 to TRBJ2-1; D possibly corresponds to TRBD1 (6 bases). Trimming stripped 0 bases from V and 6 bases from J, with 18 bases between. This CDR3 contains 16 residues. CDR1 GTSNPN and CDR2 SVGIG come from the germline V gene (reference sequence). CDR3 coding DNA: TGTGCCTGGAGTGTTCAGAACTTAAAGGGGGTCAATGAGCAGTTCTTC. This encodes CAWSVQNLKGVNEQFF.

The chain links TRBV11-2 to TRBJ2-7; D not resolved. Trimming shortened V by 2 bases and J by 0 bases, and 8 bases separated the two germline ends. This CDR3 is 14 amino acids long. The V gene's germline CDR1 is SGHAT and CDR2 FQNNGV. The CDR3 DNA is TGTGCCAGCAGCTTAAATCCGAGCTCCTACGAGCAGTACTTC. Its translation: CASSLNPSSYEQYF.

The chain uses TRBV27 and TRBJ2-1; 14 bases match TRBD2. Germline CDR1 reads MNHEY; CDR2 reads SMNVEV (reference sequence). The J segment lost 8 bases and the V segment lost 3 bases, leaving 3 bases of the junction unmatched. The CDR3 is 15 residues long. The CDR3 coding sequence is TGTGCCAGCAGTTTGACTAGCGGGAGGGCGCATGAGCAGTTCTTC. Translation gives CASSLTSGRAHEQFF.

As concerns this clone: The junction departs from the called germline gene at one end, perhaps through a read error. The CDR3 spells CASSLVRGSTETQYF. The CDR3 DNA follows: TGTGCTAGCAGCTTAGTTAGAGGTTCGACCGAGACCCAGTACTTC. The V and J genes are TRBV7-7 and TRBJ2-5; no reliable D call. Germline V gene data show CDR1 as SSHAT and CDR2 as FNYEAQ (reference sequence). The CDR3 totals 15 residues.

V is TRBV11-2 and J is TRBJ1-3, with no clear D. V dropped 1 base and J dropped 4 bases, with 11 bases sitting between them. CDR1 is SGHAT, CDR2 FQNNGV, per germline. The CDR3 has 15 residues. The CDR3 DNA is TGTGCCAGCAGCTTAGGAGGGTATTCAGGAAACACCATATATTTT. As protein: CASSLGGYSGNTIYF.

The chain links TRBV6-4 to TRBJ2-7, with D possibly TRBD1 on 5 matching bases. CDR1 and CDR2 from the germline V gene are MRHNA and SNTAGT. V was cut by 10 bases and J by 2 bases, with 21 bases left in between. The CDR3 has 15 residues. The CDR3 DNA is TGTGCCACCAAGGTCTCGGACATAGGCCCCTACGAGCAGTACTTC. It is translated as CATKVSDIGPYEQYF.

This rearrangement joins TRBV6-4 to TRBJ1-1; 7 nucleotides line up with TRBD1. The CDR3 extends over 15 amino acids. V lost 6 bases, J lost 1 base, and 8 bases stayed unmatched. Germline CDR1 is MRHNA and CDR2 is SNTAGT. The CDR3 bases are TGTGCCAGCAGAGATACGGGGACAGCGAACACTGAAGCTTTCTTT. Its protein is CASRDTGTANTEAFF.

The chain carries TRBV29-1 and TRBJ2-1; 7 bases agree with TRBD1. Germline CDR1 SQVTM, CDR2 ANQGSEA. V was clipped by 6 bases and J by 4 bases; unmatched bases: 3. This CDR3 comprises 12 residues. The DNA for the CDR3 is TGCAGCGTGGGACAGCTTTACAATGAGCAGTTCTTC. Amino acids: CSVGQLYNEQFF.